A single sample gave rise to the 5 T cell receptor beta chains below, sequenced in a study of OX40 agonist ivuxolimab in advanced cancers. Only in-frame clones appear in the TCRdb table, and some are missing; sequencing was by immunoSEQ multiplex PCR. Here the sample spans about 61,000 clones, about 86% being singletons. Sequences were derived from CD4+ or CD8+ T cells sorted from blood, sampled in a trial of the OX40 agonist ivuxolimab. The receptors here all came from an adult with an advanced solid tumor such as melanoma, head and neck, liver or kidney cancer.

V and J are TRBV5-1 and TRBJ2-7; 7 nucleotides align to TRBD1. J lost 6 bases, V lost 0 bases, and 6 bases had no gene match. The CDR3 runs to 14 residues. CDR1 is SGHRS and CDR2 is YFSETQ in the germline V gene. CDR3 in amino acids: CASSLGQGVSEQYF. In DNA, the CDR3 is TGCGCCAGCAGCTTGGGGCAGGGGGTGAGCGAGCAGTACTTC.

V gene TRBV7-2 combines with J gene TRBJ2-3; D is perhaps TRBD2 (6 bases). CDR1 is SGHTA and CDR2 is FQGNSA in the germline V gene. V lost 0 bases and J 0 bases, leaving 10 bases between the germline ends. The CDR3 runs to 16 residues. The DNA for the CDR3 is TGTGCCAGCAGCTTAGCGGGAGGACGAAGCACAGATACGCAGTATTTT. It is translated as CASSLAGGRSTDTQYF.

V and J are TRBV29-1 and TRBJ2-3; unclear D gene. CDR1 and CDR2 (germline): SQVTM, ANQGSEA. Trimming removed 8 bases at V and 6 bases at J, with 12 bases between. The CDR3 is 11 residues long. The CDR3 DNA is TGCAGCTATCGATCCAGGGATACGCAGTATTTT. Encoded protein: CSYRSRDTQYF.

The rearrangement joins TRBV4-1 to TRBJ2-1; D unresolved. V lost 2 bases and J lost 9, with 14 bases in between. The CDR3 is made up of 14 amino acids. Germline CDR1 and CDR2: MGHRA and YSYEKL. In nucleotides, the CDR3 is TGCGCCAGCAGCCAATCGGACCAAGCGTCTGAGCAGTTCTTC. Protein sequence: CASSQSDQASEQFF.

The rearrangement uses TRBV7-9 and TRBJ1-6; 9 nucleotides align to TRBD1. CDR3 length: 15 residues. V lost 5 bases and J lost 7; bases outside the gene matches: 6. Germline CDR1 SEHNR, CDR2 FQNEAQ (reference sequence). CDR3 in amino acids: CASSPQGARNSPLHF. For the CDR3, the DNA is TGTGCCAGCAGCCCACAGGGGGCCAGGAATTCACCCCTCCACTTT.